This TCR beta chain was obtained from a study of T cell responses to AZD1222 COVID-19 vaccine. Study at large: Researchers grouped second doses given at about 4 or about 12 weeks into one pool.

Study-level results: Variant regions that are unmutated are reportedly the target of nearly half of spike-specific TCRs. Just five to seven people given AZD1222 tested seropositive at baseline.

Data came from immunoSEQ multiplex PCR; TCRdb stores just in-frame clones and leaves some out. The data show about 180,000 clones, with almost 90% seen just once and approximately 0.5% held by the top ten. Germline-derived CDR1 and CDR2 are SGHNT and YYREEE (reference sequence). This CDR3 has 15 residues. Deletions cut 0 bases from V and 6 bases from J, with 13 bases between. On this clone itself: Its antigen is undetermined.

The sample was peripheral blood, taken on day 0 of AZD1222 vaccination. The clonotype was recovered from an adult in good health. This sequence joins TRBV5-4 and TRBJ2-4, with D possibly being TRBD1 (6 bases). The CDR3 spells CASSLDRATVNIQYF. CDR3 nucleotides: TGTGCCAGCAGCTTGGACAGGGCGACGGTAAACATTCAGTACTTC.